The 20 T cell receptor beta chains below all came from one sample that was sequenced in a study of cytomegalovirus exposure and HLA in healthy donors. The PCR employed 60 Vbeta primers together with 13 Jbeta primers. Sequencing used immunoSEQ multiplex PCR; TCRdb keeps in-frame clones, though not all of them. This sample's clone table lists about 200,000 clones. Source material: PBMCs. The receptors derive from a boy between 10 and 17 years old in good health and CMV-seronegative.

This rearrangement joins TRBV28 to TRBJ2-2; the D gene is possibly TRBD2 (6 bases). With 6 bases removed from V and 1 base from J, the gap between germline ends came to 24 bases. The germline gives CDR1 MDHEN, CDR2 SYDVKM. There are 19 residues in the CDR3. The CDR3 reads CASSSTLRGALVNTGELFF. The CDR3 coding sequence is TGTGCCAGCAGCTCGACTTTGCGGGGTGCATTGGTGAACACCGGGGAGCTGTTTTTT.

The chain uses TRBV10-3 and TRBJ2-3, with D maybe TRBD2 (7 bases). This CDR3 has 16 residues. The V gene's germline CDR1 is ENHRY and CDR2 SYGVKD. V was cut by 8 bases and J by 3 bases, with 21 bases left in between. The CDR3 here is CAILEAGAPTTDTQYF. The CDR3 DNA follows: TGTGCCATCCTTGAGGCGGGGGCCCCAACAACAGATACGCAGTATTTT.

The J gene is TRBJ1-6, the V gene TRBV7-3, with TRBD1 as a possible D gene (5 bases). Germline values: CDR1 SGHTA, CDR2 FQGTGA. The CDR3 length is 16 residues. The V and J ends lost 1 base and 5 bases respectively, with 12 bases between them. The CDR3 DNA reads TGTGCCAGCAGCTTAATGGGGCCGCGCCATAATTCACCCCTCCACTTT. Translation gives CASSLMGPRHNSPLHF. The full variable domain, its missing parts supplied by reference TRBV7-3 and TRBJ1-6, is GAGVSQTPSNKVTEKGKYVELRCDPISGHTALYWYRQSLGQGPEFLIYFQGTGAADDSGLPNDRFFAVRPEGSVSTLKIQRTERGDSAVYLCASSLMGPRHNSPLHFGNGTRLTVT.

The chain carries TRBV29-1 and TRBJ2-7; 9 bases map to TRBD1. In germline, CDR1 is SQVTM, CDR2 ANQGSEA. CDR3 length: 12 amino acids. V shed 6 bases, J shed 5 bases, and the junction held 5 bases outside the gene matches. The CDR3 region has the DNA TGCAGCGTGCACGGGACAGGGAACGAGCAGTACTTC. Translating gives CSVHGTGNEQYF.

Worth noting for this clone: This CDR3 is also generated by other DNA sequences in the sample. The chain recombines TRBV5-4 with TRBJ2-7; TRBD2 agrees at 15 bases. The CDR3 length is 15 residues. Looked up from germline, CDR1 is SGHNT and CDR2 is YYREEE (reference sequence). The V and J ends lost 3 bases and 4 bases, in that order; junction bases with no gene match: 2. This CDR3 is CASSSGTSGGYEQYF. In DNA form, the CDR3 reads TGTGCCAGCAGCTCCGGGACTAGCGGGGGGTACGAGCAGTACTTC.

J is TRBJ2-3 and V is TRBV9; 14 nucleotides align to TRBD2. The length of the CDR3 is 17 residues. V lost 0 bases and J lost 4; bases outside the gene matches: 4. Germline V gives CDR1 SGDLS, CDR2 YYNGEE. CDR3 coding DNA: TGTGCCAGCAGCGTAGCCGGACTAGCGGGGGGTTCAGATACGCAGTATTTT. Amino acid sequence: CASSVAGLAGGSDTQYF.

The rearrangement uses TRBV7-9 and TRBJ1-1; D possibly corresponds to TRBD1 (6 bases). Looked up from germline, CDR1 is SEHNR and CDR2 is FQNEAQ (reference sequence). This CDR3 spans 15 amino acids. V was clipped by 5 bases and J by 3 bases, with 16 bases between them. The DNA of the CDR3 is TGTGCCAGCAGCACAGGGCCTTCCGGGGACACTGAAGCTTTCTTT. Translation: CASSTGPSGDTEAFF.

CDR3 in amino acids: CARSLGPPNEQFF. The CDR3 DNA reads as TGTGCCAGAAGCTTGGGGCCTCCCAATGAGCAGTTCTTC. The chain employs TRBV5-3 and TRBJ2-1; D gene unclear. TRBV5-3 is known as an ORF, though its function is uncertain. This CDR3 is 13 amino acids long. Between the trimmed V and J ends, which lost 0 bases and 6 bases, there was a span of 7 bases.

V is TRBV5-4 and J is TRBJ2-7; 10 bases agree with TRBD2. The V and J ends lost 0 bases and 3 bases, in that order; junction bases with no gene match: 6. This CDR3 region has 16 residues. In germline, CDR1 is SGHNT, CDR2 YYREEE (reference sequence). CDR3 bases: TGTGCCAGCAGCTTGGCGTTAGCGGGGGGTAGCTACGAGCAGTACTTC. This gives the protein CASSLALAGGSYEQYF.

The V gene is TRBV7-9, the J gene TRBJ2-3, with D tentatively TRBD2 (5 bases). The CDR3 is made up of 14 amino acids. V was cut by 1 base and J by 4 bases, with 9 bases left in between. The germline gives CDR1 SEHNR, CDR2 FQNEAQ (reference sequence). As DNA, the CDR3 is TGTGCCAGCAGCTTAGTTGCGGGCGCAGATACGCAGTATTTT. Its translation is CASSLVAGADTQYF.

This sequence joins TRBV30 and TRBJ2-5; weak D call: TRBD1 (6 bases). CDR1 is GTSNPN, CDR2 SVGIG, per germline (reference sequence). CDR3 length: 13 amino acids. The ends were cut back, 3 bases at V and 5 bases at J, with 13 bases in the middle. CDR3 loop: CAWRRRGIETQYF. The CDR3 DNA reads TGTGCCTGGAGGCGAAGGGGGATCGAGACCCAGTACTTC. The full variable domain, with the rest looked up from reference TRBV30 and TRBJ2-5, is SQTIHQWPATLVQPVGSPLSLECTVEGTSNPNLYWYRQAAGRGLQLLFYSVGIGQISSEVPQNLSASRPQDRQFILSSKKLLLSDSGFYLCAWRRRGIETQYFGPGTRLLVL.

The J gene is TRBJ1-6, the V gene TRBV4-3; no clear D. The CDR3 consists of 16 residues. Looked up from germline, CDR1 is LGHNA and CDR2 is YSLEER. V gave up 1 base and J gave up 2 bases, with 9 bases separating them. CDR3 DNA sequence: TGCGCCAGCAGCCAAGGTAGTAGCCCCTATAATTCACCCCTCCACTTT. This translates into CASSQGSSPYNSPLHF.

Concerning this clone itself: This specimen includes other DNA sequences encoding the same CDR3. The chain employs TRBV4-1 and TRBJ1-4, with 8 bases aligning to TRBD1. CDR3 length: 15 residues. The germline CDR1 and CDR2 sequences are MGHRA and YSYEKL. V dropped 2 bases and J dropped 5; count of bases not matched to a gene: 4. CDR3 coding DNA: TGCGCCAGCAGCCAACTACAGGGGGGAAATGAAAAACTGTTTTTT. Protein product: CASSQLQGGNEKLFF.

The chain is built from TRBV19 and TRBJ1-1; 7 bases agree with TRBD1. J gave up 2 bases and V 6 bases, and 3 bases lay outside the gene matches. The germline gives CDR1 LNHDA, CDR2 SQIVND (reference sequence). This CDR3 has 13 amino acids. The CDR3 sequence: CASRTGPNTEAFF. The DNA of the CDR3 is TGTGCCAGTAGGACAGGGCCTAACACTGAAGCTTTCTTT.

The V gene is TRBV7-2, the J gene TRBJ1-2; TRBD1 agrees at 7 bases. Germline loops: CDR1 SGHTA, CDR2 FQGNSA. This CDR3 region has 13 residues. V gave up 6 bases and J gave up 2 bases; unmatched junction bases: 3. The chain's CDR3 is CASRPDRNYGYTF. In nucleotides, the CDR3 is TGTGCCAGCAGACCGGACAGGAACTATGGCTACACCTTC.

V usage is TRBV27 and J usage is TRBJ1-5; tentative D call: TRBD1 (5 bases). CDR3 size: 17 residues. The V gene's germline CDR1 is MNHEY and CDR2 SMNVEV (reference sequence). V dropped 6 bases and J dropped 5 bases, with 23 bases sitting between them. The CDR3 spells CASSSSSIGGGDQPQHF. The CDR3 DNA reads as TGTGCCAGCAGCTCTTCCTCTATAGGCGGGGGGGATCAGCCCCAGCATTTT.

This rearrangement joins TRBV18 to TRBJ1-5; D uncertain. Germline V lookup: CDR1 KGHSH, CDR2 LQKENI. The CDR3 totals 15 residues. V lost 2 bases and J lost 3, with 11 bases in between. CDR3 in DNA: TGTGCCAGCTCACCAACTCTCGATGCCAATCAGCCCCAGCATTTT. This gives the protein CASSPTLDANQPQHF.

This chain uses TRBV16 with TRBJ2-1; 9 nucleotides align to TRBD1. The CDR3 loop spans 15 amino acids. V was clipped by 2 bases and J by 7 bases; unmatched bases: 6. Germline V lookup: CDR1 KGHSY, CDR2 FQNENV. CDR3 in amino acids: CASSQISGTGNEQFF. The DNA for the CDR3 is TGTGCCAGCAGCCAAATTTCCGGGACAGGGAATGAGCAGTTCTTC.

V usage is TRBV9 and J usage is TRBJ2-5; TRBD2 matches at 8 bases. The germline V gene encodes CDR1 SGDLS and CDR2 YYNGEE. The CDR3 consists of 15 residues. V lost 3 bases and J lost 2; bases outside the gene matches: 6. The CDR3 spells CASSAGLAVQETQYF. The CDR3 coding sequence is TGTGCCAGCAGCGCAGGACTAGCTGTACAAGAGACCCAGTACTTC.

This chain uses TRBV4-2 with TRBJ2-7, with a weak D call TRBD2 (6 bases). This CDR3 region has 18 residues. Germline values: CDR1 LGHNA, CDR2 YNFKEQ. V was cut by 1 base and J by 0 bases, with 19 bases left in between. The CDR3 sequence: CASSQGGVGTFSSYEQYF. CDR3 nucleotides: TGTGCCAGCAGCCAAGGTGGGGTTGGGACTTTTAGCTCCTACGAGCAGTACTTC.